This record concerns one T cell receptor (beta chain) sequence. Its antigen is currently unknown. This sample was taken from a study of cytomegalovirus exposure and HLA in healthy donors. The wider study: Samples from HLA-typed donors yielded about 86 million unique TCRs in an early data release. General study findings and limits: According to the study, 160 or so TCR beta chains were cytomegalovirus-associated.

These donors counted as nominally healthy when sampled, but unrecorded immune exposures were likely. The PCR had 60 Vbeta and 13 Jbeta primers. Produced via immunoSEQ multiplex PCR; TCRdb's table is partial and in-frame only. The profile shows 150,000 or so clones, 75% to 85% of them singletons. The source of this sequence is a woman between 35 and 50 years old in good health and CMV-seropositive. The sequenced sample was PBMCs.

Written as DNA, the CDR3 is TGTGCCAGCAGTATGACAGTGCCCAACTCTGGAAACACCATATATTTT. Protein: CASSMTVPNSGNTIYF. V usage is TRBV27 and J usage is TRBJ1-3; possible D gene TRBD1, 5 bases. The V end was cut by 5 bases, the J end by 0 bases, with 14 bases between. The CDR3 runs to 16 residues. Germline V gene data show CDR1 as MNHEY and CDR2 as SMNVEV (reference sequence).